This T cell receptor (beta chain) emerged from a study of cytomegalovirus exposure and HLA in healthy donors. Study-wide results and caveats: Rarity held for most TCR sequences, but there were some public TCRs that occurred in many donors. It was reported that TCR beta sequences correctly inferred the HLA-A and HLA-B alleles for most subjects. TCR beta V segments were, for the most part, productive about 87% or about 30% of the time in an earlier analysis. Several V segments, TRBV6-2 and TRBV6-3 among them, could not be told apart and were dropped.

With V trimmed by 1 base and J by 7 bases, 6 bases remained unmatched. CDR3 size: 14 residues. Per germline, CDR1 SGHRS and CDR2 YFSETQ. Notes on this clone: The target antigen is unknown.

Primers for the PCR totalled 60 Vbeta and 13 Jbeta. Sequencing used immunoSEQ multiplex PCR; TCRdb keeps in-frame clones, though not all of them. This table holds 65,000 to 95,000 clones. Sequenced: PBMCs. The chain couples TRBV5-1 to TRBJ1-1, with 8 bases lining up with TRBD1. The TCR comes from a man younger than 40 in good health and CMV-seronegative. The DNA for the CDR3 is TGCGCCAGCAGCTTGCGAGCAGGGGGCATTGAAGCTTTCTTT. Protein sequence: CASSLRAGGIEAFF. Full variable domain (missing parts from reference TRBV5-1 and TRBJ1-1): KAGVTQTPRYLIKTRGQQVTLSCSPISGHRSVSWYQQTPGQGLQFLFEYFSETQRNKGNFPGRFSGRQFSNSRSEMNVSTLELGDSALYLCASSLRAGGIEAFFGQGTRLTVV.